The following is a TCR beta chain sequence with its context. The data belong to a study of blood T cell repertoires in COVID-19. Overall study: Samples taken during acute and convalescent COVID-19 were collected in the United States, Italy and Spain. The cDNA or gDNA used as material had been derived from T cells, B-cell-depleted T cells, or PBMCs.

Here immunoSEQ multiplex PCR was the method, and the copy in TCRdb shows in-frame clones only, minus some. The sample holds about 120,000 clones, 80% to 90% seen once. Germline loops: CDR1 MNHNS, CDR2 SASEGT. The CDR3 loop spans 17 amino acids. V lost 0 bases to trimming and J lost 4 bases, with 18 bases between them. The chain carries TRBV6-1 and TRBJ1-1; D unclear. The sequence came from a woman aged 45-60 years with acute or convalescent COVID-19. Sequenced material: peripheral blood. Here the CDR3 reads CASSEALLGGKITEAFF. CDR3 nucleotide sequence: TGTGCCAGCAGTGAAGCGCTTCTTGGAGGGAAGATCACTGAAGCTTTCTTT.